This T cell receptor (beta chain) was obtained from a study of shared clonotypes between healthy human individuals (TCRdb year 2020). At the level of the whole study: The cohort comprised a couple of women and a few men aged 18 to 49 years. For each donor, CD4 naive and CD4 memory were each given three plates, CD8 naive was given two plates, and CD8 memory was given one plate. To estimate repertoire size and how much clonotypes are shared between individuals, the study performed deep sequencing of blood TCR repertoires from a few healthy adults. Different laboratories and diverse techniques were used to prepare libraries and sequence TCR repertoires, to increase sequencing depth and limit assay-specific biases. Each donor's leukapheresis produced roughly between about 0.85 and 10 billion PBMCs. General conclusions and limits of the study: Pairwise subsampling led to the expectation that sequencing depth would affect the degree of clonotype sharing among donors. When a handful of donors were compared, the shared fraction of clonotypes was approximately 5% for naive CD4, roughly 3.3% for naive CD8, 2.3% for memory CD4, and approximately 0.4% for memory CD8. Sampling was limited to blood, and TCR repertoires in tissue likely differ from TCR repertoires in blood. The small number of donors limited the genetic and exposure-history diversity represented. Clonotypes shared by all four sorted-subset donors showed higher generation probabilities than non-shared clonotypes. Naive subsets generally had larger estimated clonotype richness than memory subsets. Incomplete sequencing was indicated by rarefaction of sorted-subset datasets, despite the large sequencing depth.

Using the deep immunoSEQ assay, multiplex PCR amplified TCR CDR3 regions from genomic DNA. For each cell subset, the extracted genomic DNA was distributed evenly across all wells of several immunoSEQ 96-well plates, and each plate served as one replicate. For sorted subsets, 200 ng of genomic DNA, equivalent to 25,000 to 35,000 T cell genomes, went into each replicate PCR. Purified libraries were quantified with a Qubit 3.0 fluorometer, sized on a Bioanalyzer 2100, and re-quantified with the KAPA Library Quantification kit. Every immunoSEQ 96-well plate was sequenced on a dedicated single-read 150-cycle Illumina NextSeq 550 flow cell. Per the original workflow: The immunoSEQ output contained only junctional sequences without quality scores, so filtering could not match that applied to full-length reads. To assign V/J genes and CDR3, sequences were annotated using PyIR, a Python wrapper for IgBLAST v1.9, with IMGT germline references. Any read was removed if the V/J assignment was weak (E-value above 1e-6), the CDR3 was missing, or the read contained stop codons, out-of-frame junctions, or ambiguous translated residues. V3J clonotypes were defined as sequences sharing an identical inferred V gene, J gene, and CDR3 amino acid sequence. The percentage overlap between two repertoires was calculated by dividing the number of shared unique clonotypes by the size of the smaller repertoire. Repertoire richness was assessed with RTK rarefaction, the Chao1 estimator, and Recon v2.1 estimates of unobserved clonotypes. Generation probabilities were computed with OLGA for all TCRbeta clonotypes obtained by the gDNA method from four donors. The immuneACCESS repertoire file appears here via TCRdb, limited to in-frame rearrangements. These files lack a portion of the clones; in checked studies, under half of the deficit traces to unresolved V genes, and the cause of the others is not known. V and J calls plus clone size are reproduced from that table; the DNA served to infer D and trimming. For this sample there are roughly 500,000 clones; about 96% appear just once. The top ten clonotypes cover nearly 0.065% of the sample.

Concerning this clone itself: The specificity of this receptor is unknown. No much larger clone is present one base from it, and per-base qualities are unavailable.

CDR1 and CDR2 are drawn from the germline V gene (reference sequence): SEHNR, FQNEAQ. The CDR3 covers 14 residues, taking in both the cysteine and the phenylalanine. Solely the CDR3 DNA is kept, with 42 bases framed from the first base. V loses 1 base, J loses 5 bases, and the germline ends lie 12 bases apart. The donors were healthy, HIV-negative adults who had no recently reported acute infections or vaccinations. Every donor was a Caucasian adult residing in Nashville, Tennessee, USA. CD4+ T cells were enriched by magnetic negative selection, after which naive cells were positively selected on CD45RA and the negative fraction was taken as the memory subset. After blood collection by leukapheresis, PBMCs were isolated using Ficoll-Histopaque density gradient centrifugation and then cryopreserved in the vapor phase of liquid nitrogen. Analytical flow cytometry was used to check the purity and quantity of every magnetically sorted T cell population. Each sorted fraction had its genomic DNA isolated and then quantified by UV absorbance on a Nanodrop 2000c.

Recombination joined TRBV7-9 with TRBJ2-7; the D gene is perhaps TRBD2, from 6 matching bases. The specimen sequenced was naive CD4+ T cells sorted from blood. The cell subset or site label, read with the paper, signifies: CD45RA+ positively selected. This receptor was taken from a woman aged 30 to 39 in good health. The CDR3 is CASSLVGLSNEQYF. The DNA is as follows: TGTGCCAGCAGCTTAGTTGGACTATCAAACGAGCAGTACTTC.